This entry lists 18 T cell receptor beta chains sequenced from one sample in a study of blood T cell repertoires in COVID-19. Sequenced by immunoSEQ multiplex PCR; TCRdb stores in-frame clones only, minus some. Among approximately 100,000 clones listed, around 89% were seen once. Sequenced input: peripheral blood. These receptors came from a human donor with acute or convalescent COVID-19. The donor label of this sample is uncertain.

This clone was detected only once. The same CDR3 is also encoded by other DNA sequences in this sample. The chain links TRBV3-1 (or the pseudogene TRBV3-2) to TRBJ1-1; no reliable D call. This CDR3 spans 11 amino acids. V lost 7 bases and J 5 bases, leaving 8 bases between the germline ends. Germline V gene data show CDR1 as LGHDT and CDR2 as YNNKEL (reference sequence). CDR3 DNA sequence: TGTGCCAGCACGCGAGGAACTGAAGCTTTCTTT. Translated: CASTRGTEAFF.

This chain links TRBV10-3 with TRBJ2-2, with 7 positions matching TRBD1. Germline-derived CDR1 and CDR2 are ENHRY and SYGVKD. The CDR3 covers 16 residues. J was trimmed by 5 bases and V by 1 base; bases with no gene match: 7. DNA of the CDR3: TGTGCCATCAGTGAGTTGACAGGGAGTAAAACCGGGGAGCTGTTTTTT. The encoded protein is CAISELTGSKTGELFF.

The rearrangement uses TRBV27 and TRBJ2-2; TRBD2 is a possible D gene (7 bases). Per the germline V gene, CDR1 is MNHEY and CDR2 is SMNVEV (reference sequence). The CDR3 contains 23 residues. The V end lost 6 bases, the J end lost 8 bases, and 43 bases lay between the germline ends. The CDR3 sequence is CASSLKLLPGGLYPNSLGGELFF. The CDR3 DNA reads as TGTGCCAGCAGCCTTAAATTATTACCGGGGGGCCTCTACCCCAACTCTCTAGGGGGGGAGCTGTTTTTT.

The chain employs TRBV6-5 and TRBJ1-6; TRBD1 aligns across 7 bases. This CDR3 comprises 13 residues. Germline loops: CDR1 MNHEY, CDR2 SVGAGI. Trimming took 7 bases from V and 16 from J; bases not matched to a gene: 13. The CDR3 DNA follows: TGTGCCAGCACTACGGGACAGTCAGCAAGACTCCACTTT. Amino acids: CASTTGQSARLHF.

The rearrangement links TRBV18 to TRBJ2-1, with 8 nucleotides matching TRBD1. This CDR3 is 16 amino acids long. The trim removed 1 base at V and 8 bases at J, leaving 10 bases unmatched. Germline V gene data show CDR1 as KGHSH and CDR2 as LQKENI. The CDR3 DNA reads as TGTGCCAGCTCACCACTCAAAGGACAGGGTCGCCATGAGCAGTTCTTC. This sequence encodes CASSPLKGQGRHEQFF.

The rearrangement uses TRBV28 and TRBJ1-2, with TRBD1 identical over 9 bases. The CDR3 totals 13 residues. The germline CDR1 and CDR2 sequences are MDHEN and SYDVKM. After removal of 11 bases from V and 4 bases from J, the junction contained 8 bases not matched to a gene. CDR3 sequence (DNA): TGTGCCTCCTCGGGACAGGGATCCTATGGCTACACCTTC. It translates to CASSGQGSYGYTF.

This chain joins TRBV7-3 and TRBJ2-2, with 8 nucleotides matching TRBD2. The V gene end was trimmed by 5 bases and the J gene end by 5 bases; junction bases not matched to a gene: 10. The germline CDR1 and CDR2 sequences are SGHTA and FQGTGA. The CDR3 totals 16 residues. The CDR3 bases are TGTGCCAGCAGCCTCAGGGCTAGCGGGTCTACCGGGGAGCTGTTTTTT. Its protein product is CASSLRASGSTGELFF.

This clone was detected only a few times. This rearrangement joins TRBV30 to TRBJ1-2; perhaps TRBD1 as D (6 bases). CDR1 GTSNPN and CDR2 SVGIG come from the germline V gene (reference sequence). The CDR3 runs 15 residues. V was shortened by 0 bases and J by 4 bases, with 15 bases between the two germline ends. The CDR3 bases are TGTGCCTGGAGTGTAATGGGGGCGCGGAGCTATGGCTACACCTTC. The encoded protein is CAWSVMGARSYGYTF. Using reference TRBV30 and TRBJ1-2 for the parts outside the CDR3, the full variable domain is SQTIHQWPATLVQPVGSPLSLECTVEGTSNPNLYWYRQAAGRGLQLLFYSVGIGQISSEVPQNLSASRPQDRQFILSSKKLLLSDSGFYLCAWSVMGARSYGYTFGSGTRLTVV.

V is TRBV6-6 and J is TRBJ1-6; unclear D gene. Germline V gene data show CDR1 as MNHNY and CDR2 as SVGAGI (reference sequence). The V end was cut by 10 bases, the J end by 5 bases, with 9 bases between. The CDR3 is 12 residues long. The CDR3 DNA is TGTGCCATCGAGGGTAATAATTCACCCCTCCACTTT. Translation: CAIEGNNSPLHF.

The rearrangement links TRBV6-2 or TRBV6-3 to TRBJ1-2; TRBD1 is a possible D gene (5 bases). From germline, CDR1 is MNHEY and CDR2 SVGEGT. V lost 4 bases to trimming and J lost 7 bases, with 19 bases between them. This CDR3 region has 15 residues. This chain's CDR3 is CASSSPQSGSGGYTF. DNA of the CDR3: TGTGCCAGCAGTTCGCCCCAGTCAGGGTCTGGTGGCTACACCTTC.

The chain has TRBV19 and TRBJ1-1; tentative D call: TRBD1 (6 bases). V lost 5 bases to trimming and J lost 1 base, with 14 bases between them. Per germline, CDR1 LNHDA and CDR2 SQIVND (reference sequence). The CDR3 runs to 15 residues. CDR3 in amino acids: CASSPWTAPNTEAFF. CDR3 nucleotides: TGTGCCAGTAGTCCTTGGACAGCACCGAACACTGAAGCTTTCTTT.

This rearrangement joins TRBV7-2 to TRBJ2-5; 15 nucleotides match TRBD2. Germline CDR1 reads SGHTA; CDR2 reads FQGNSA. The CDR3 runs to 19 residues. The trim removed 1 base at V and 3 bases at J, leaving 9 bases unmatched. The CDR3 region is CASSLGWTSGGDKKETQYF. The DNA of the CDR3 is TGTGCCAGCAGCTTAGGCTGGACTAGCGGGGGGGACAAAAAAGAGACCCAGTACTTC.

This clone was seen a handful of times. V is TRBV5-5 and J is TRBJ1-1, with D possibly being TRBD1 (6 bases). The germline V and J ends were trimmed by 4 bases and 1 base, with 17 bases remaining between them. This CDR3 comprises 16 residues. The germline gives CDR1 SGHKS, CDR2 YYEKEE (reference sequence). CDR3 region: CASSIQGGFENTEAFF. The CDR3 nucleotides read TGTGCCAGCAGCATACAGGGAGGGTTCGAGAACACTGAAGCTTTCTTT.

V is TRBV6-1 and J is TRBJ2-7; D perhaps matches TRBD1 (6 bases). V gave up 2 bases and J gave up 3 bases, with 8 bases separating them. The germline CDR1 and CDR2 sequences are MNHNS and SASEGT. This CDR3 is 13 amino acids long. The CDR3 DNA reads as TGTGCCAGCAGTGAACAAGGGGGCTACGAGCAGTACTTC. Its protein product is CASSEQGGYEQYF.

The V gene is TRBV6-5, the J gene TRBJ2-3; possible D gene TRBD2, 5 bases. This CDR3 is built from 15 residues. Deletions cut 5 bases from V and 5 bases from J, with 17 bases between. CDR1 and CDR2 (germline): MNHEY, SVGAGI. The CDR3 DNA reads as TGTGCCAGCAGTCCTGAGACTCCCGGGATAGATACGCAGTATTTT. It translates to CASSPETPGIDTQYF.

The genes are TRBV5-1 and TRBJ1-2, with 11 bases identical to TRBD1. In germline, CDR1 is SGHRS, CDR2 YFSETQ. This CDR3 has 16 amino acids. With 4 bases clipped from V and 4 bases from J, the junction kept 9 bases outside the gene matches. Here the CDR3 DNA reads TGCGCCAGCAGCGTTGGACAGGGGGCGCTGGGCTATGGCTACACCTTC. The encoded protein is CASSVGQGALGYGYTF. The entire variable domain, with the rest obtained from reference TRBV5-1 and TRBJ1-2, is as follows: KAGVTQTPRYLIKTRGQQVTLSCSPISGHRSVSWYQQTPGQGLQFLFEYFSETQRNKGNFPGRFSGRQFSNSRSEMNVSTLELGDSALYLCASSVGQGALGYGYTFGSGTRLTVV.

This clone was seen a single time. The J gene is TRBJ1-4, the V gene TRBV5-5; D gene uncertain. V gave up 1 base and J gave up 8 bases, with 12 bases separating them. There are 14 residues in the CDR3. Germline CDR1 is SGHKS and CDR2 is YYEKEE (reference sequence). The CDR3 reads CASSLSLLPEKLFF. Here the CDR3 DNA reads TGTGCCAGCAGCTTGAGCCTTCTCCCAGAAAAACTGTTTTTT.

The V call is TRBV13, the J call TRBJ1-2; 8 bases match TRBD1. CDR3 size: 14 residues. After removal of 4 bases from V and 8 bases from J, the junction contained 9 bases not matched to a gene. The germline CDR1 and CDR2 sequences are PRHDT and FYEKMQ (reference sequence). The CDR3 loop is CASSSGQGIYGYTF. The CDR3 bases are TGTGCCAGCAGCTCAGGACAGGGTATTTACGGCTACACCTTC.